The 29 T cell receptor beta chains in this list originate from one sample, sequenced in a study of low-dose radiotherapy and immunotherapy resistance in tumors. Time point defined: after trial treatment. Treatment described: LDRT plus nivolumab, ipilimumab, low-dose cyclophosphamide and aspirin (RACIN trial). cDNA synthesis used a TRAV/TRBV-specific primer set for both chains. Both a constant-region primer and a V-primer adapter served to amplify TCRs across 15 to 20 PCR cycles. MiXCR was run by TCRdb on the reads, yielding one entry per CDR3 protein. The table lists some 100,000 distinct CDR3 sequences, 20% of them singletons. This sample comprised PBMCs, obtained after low-dose radiotherapy plus immunotherapy. These receptors originate from a male donor with prostate cancer.

At least ten counts were recorded for this clonotype. V and J are TRBV6-2 or TRBV6-3 and TRBJ2-5; D possibly matches TRBD1 or TRBD2 (5 bases each). Trimming took off 5 bases at V and 1 base at J, with 8 bases between the two ends. CDR1 is MNHEY, CDR2 SVGEGT, per germline. The CDR3 consists of 13 residues. The CDR3 DNA follows: TGTGCCAGCAGTGTGGGGGTCCAAGAGACCCAGTACTTC. It yields the protein CASSVGVQETQYF.

The table lists this clonotype with a few counts. The CDR3 DNA reads as TGCAGTGCTGTTCAGGGGGTAGGGTATGGCTACACCTTC. Encoded protein: CSAVQGVGYGYTF. This rearrangement joins TRBV20-1 to TRBJ1-2; 7 bases are a match to TRBD1. The junction had 8 bases not matched to a gene; V was cut back by 5 bases and J by 5 bases. Germline V gene data show CDR1 as DFQATT and CDR2 as SNEGSKA (reference sequence). This CDR3 comprises 13 residues.

This clonotype was observed many times. This rearrangement joins TRBV7-9 to TRBJ2-3, with 12 bases that match TRBD2. The CDR3 consists of 14 residues. The V gene's germline CDR1 is SEHNR and CDR2 FQNEAQ (reference sequence). Trimming at V came to 10 bases and at J to 6 bases, leaving 8 bases not matched to a gene. The chain's CDR3 is CATGTSGSLDTQYF. The CDR3 DNA is TGTGCCACGGGGACTAGCGGGTCCCTTGATACGCAGTATTTT. The variable domain in full, completed from reference TRBV7-9 and TRBJ2-3, reads DTGVSQNPRHKITKRGQNVTFRCDPISEHNRLYWYRQTLGQGPEFLTYFQNEAQLEKSRLLSDRFSAERPKGSFSTLEIQRTEQGDSAMYLCATGTSGSLDTQYFGPGTRLTVL.

This clonotype was detected many times. The rearrangement uses TRBV19 and TRBJ2-5; D call uncertain. This CDR3 contains 14 residues. From germline, CDR1 is LNHDA and CDR2 SQIVND (reference sequence). V was shortened by 3 bases and J by 6 bases, with 14 bases between the two germline ends. CDR3 sequence reads: CASSIVGSGQTQYF. The CDR3, as DNA: TGTGCCAGTAGTATTGTGGGATCTGGGCAGACCCAGTACTTC.

CDR3 DNA: TGTGCCAGCACCCAAGGGTTTACCTCGTGGTACTTC. It codes for CASTQGFTSWYF. This chain uses TRBV2 with TRBJ2-7; no reliable D call. The germline gives CDR1 SNHLY, CDR2 FYNNEI. There are 12 residues in the CDR3. The V gene lost 7 bases and the J gene lost 12 bases, with 19 bases spanning the gap. Full variable domain (remainder filled in from reference TRBV2 and TRBJ2-7): EPEVTQTPSHQVTQMGQEVILRCVPISNHLYFYWYRQILGQKVEFLVSFYNNEISEKSEIFDDQFSVERPDGSNFTLKIRSTKLEDSAMYFCASTQGFTSWYFGPGTRLTVT.

This clonotype was detected many times. The genes are TRBV21-1 and TRBJ1-1. TRBV21-1 is marked as a pseudogene. The CDR3 totals 16 residues. The DNA for the CDR3 is TGTGCCAGCAGCTTCCTTAAGGAGACGGCGAACACTGAAGCTTTCTTT. Protein product: CASSFLKETANTEAFF.

This clonotype was recorded a few times. The chain has TRBV5-1 and TRBJ2-2; TRBD1 aligns across 9 bases. CDR1 is SGHRS, CDR2 YFSETQ, per germline. The CDR3 covers 15 residues. V was clipped by 4 bases and J by 6 bases; unmatched bases: 7. DNA for the CDR3: TGCGCCAGCAGCCTCGGGACAGGGCATTCCGGGGAGCTGTTTTTT. This sequence encodes CASSLGTGHSGELFF.

This rearrangement joins TRBV10-3 to TRBJ1-5, with TRBD1 identical over 7 bases. CDR1 and CDR2 (germline): ENHRY, SYGVKD. V gave up 3 bases and J gave up 0 bases; unmatched junction bases: 2. The CDR3 consists of 15 residues. The CDR3 nucleotides read TGTGCCATCAGTGATGGGACAGATAGCAATCAGCCCCAGCATTTT. The encoded protein is CAISDGTDSNQPQHF.

This clonotype was seen only once. The V and J genes are TRBV7-8 and TRBJ2-1; D is unresolved. V was pared by 3 bases and J by 9 bases, with 6 bases between. The CDR3 loop spans 11 amino acids. The V gene's germline CDR1 is SGHVS and CDR2 FQNEAQ. This CDR3 reads CASSFVGEQFF. DNA for the CDR3: TGTGCCAGCAGCTTTGTCGGTGAGCAGTTCTTC.

In its sample, this clonotype was seen many times. The rearrangement joins TRBV29-1 to TRBJ2-1, with TRBD1 matching 7 bases. CDR3 length: 17 residues. Germline CDR1 SQVTM, CDR2 ANQGSEA. V shed 0 bases and J 3 bases; nucleotides not matched to a gene: 11. The CDR3 region is CSVEDPRDSEFYNEQFF. The CDR3 DNA sequence: TGCAGCGTTGAAGACCCCAGGGACAGTGAATTCTACAATGAGCAGTTCTTC.

This clonotype was found many times. The chain links TRBV19 to TRBJ2-1; no clear D. V lost 7 bases to trimming and J lost 0 bases, with 10 bases between them. CDR3 size: 14 residues. Germline assignment: CDR1 LNHDA and CDR2 SQIVND (reference sequence). The CDR3 DNA follows: TGTGCCAGTAAGGGCGCGAGCTCCTACAATGAGCAGTTCTTC. This translates into CASKGASSYNEQFF. The variable domain in full, completed from reference TRBV19 and TRBJ2-1, reads DGGITQSPKYLFRKEGQNVTLSCEQNLNHDAMYWYRQDPGQGLRLIYYSQIVNDFQKGDIAEGYSVSREKKESFPLTVTSAQKNPTAFYLCASKGASSYNEQFFGPGTRLTVL.

Concerning this clonotype: One base separates it from a far larger clone, so it is likely a read error. The chain recombines TRBV6-8 with TRBJ2-1, with no clear D. This CDR3 is built from 11 residues. Trimming took 9 bases from V and 5 from J, leaving 8 bases between them. Germline V CDR1 and CDR2: MNHGY, SAAAGT. The CDR3 loop is CASLLNNEQFF. The CDR3 region has the DNA TGTGCCAGTCTCCTGAACAATGAGCAGTTCTTC.

The sample holds many counts of this clonotype. V and J are TRBV5-1 and TRBJ2-5; 16 bases agree with TRBD2. This CDR3 is 17 amino acids long. The V segment lost 3 bases and the J segment 5 bases; nucleotides outside the gene matches: 7. Germline V gene sequence: CDR1 SGHRS, CDR2 YFSETQ. CDR3 region: CASSSGLAGGPAETQYF. The DNA for the CDR3 is TGCGCCAGCAGCTCGGGACTAGCGGGGGGGCCTGCGGAGACCCAGTACTTC. The complete variable domain, with remaining parts taken from reference TRBV5-1 and TRBJ2-5, reads KAGVTQTPRYLIKTRGQQVTLSCSPISGHRSVSWYQQTPGQGLQFLFEYFSETQRNKGNFPGRFSGRQFSNSRSEMNVSTLELGDSALYLCASSSGLAGGPAETQYFGPGTRLLVL.

The rearrangement joins TRBV2 to TRBJ2-2; D tentatively reads TRBD1 or TRBD2 (5 bases each). The CDR3 loop spans 15 amino acids. The V end was cut by 6 bases, the J end by 5 bases, with 16 bases between. Germline V gene sequence: CDR1 SNHLY, CDR2 FYNNEI. The CDR3 region is CASSFRDGQTGELFF. In DNA form, the CDR3 reads TGTGCCAGCAGCTTCCGGGACGGCCAGACCGGGGAGCTGTTTTTT.

This clonotype was observed many times. The chain has TRBV7-9 and TRBJ2-7, with D uncertain. CDR3 size: 14 residues. With 3 bases removed from V and 2 bases from J, the gap between germline ends came to 11 bases. Per germline, CDR1 SEHNR and CDR2 FQNEAQ (reference sequence). Here the CDR3 reads CASSLDRYPYEQYF. The DNA for the CDR3 is TGTGCCAGCAGCTTGGACCGTTACCCCTACGAGCAGTACTTC.

A note on this clonotype: Since a much larger clone is just one base distant, this may be a read error. The V gene is TRBV6-4, the J gene TRBJ2-3; 8 bases fit TRBD2. The CDR3 runs to 15 residues. CDR1 is MRHNA, CDR2 SNTAGT, per germline. Trimming removed 3 bases from V and 3 bases from J; junction bases left unmatched: 5. CDR3: CASSEEGLVTDTQYF. The CDR3 nucleotides are TGTGCCAGCAGTGAGGAGGGACTAGTGACAGATACGCAGTATTTT.

This clonotype was detected only a few times. The chain employs TRBV18 and TRBJ1-1; tentatively, D is TRBD1 (6 bases). V gave up 1 base and J gave up 4 bases, with 19 bases separating them. The V gene's germline CDR1 is KGHSH and CDR2 LQKENI. The CDR3 runs 17 residues. This chain's CDR3 is CASSPRPGAGVGTEAFF. DNA of the CDR3: TGTGCCAGCTCACCACGTCCGGGGGCCGGTGTGGGCACTGAAGCTTTCTTT.

In this sample, this clonotype turned up many times. This rearrangement joins TRBV20-1 to TRBJ2-5; 11 bases are a match to TRBD2. The CDR3 has 14 residues. Germline V gene lookup returns CDR1 DFQATT and CDR2 SNEGSKA (reference sequence). Trimming took 2 bases from V and 5 from J; bases not matched to a gene: 4. CDR3 sequence: CSARSPSGGETQYF. CDR3 DNA sequence: TGCAGTGCTAGAAGCCCTAGCGGGGGGGAGACCCAGTACTTC.

Comments on this clonotype: A far larger clone is one nucleotide away, so this likely arose from a read error. The chain joins TRBV7-6 to TRBJ2-1; 7 positions agree with TRBD1. J was trimmed by 10 bases and V by 0 bases; bases with no gene match: 6. CDR1 SGHVS and CDR2 FNYEAQ come from the germline V gene. The CDR3 runs 14 residues. The CDR3: CASSLADRVGEQFF. The DNA of the CDR3 is TGTGCCAGCAGCTTAGCCGACAGGGTTGGGGAGCAGTTCTTC.

This clonotype was counted ten times or more. V usage is TRBV4-1 and J usage is TRBJ2-1; weak D call: TRBD1 (5 bases). The germline CDR1 and CDR2 sequences are MGHRA and YSYEKL. The length of the CDR3 is 13 residues. The V and J ends lost 3 bases and 6 bases respectively, with 9 bases between them. CDR3: CASSHSTGNEQFF. CDR3 bases: TGCGCCAGCAGCCATTCTACAGGCAATGAGCAGTTCTTC.

In its sample, this clonotype was seen many times. The V and J genes are TRBV27 and TRBJ2-1; the D gene is possibly TRBD2 (6 bases). This CDR3 region has 17 residues. The ends were cut back, 6 bases at V and 4 bases at J, with 22 bases in the middle. Germline lookup yields CDR1 MNHEY and CDR2 SMNVEV (reference sequence). CDR3 region: CASRSLVSLAPYNEQFF. CDR3 in DNA: TGTGCCAGCAGATCTTTAGTAAGTCTAGCGCCGTACAATGAGCAGTTCTTC.

V usage is TRBV5-6 and J usage is TRBJ2-1; a weak D match, TRBD2 (5 bases). CDR1 and CDR2 from the germline V gene are SGHDT and YYEEEE. V was shortened by 1 base and J by 3 bases, with 14 bases between the two germline ends. The CDR3 extends over 16 amino acids. Written as DNA, the CDR3 is TGTGCCAGCAGCTTGCACGAAACCGAGGGCTACAATGAGCAGTTCTTC. It encodes CASSLHETEGYNEQFF.

This clonotype came up a few times. The rearrangement links TRBV9 to TRBJ1-5, with a possible D match to TRBD1 (5 bases). Per germline, CDR1 SGDLS and CDR2 YYNGEE. CDR3 length: 15 residues. Trimming pared 4 bases from V and 3 bases from J, leaving 14 bases between. CDR3 in DNA: TGTGCCAGCAGCCCCGACAGTCTCCTCAATCAGCCCCAGCATTTT. This sequence encodes CASSPDSLLNQPQHF. The entire variable domain, with the rest obtained from reference TRBV9 and TRBJ1-5, is as follows: DSGVTQTPKHLITATGQRVTLRCSPRSGDLSVYWYQQSLDQGLQFLIQYYNGEERAKGNILERFSAQQFPDLHSELNLSSLELGDSALYFCASSPDSLLNQPQHFGDGTRLSIL.

At least ten counts were recorded for this clonotype. This chain links TRBV7-6 with TRBJ2-7; 9 bases agree with TRBD1. V dropped 0 bases and J dropped 3; count of bases not matched to a gene: 3. The CDR3 runs 15 residues. Per germline, CDR1 SGHVS and CDR2 FNYEAQ. DNA of the CDR3: TGTGCCAGCAGCTTAGCAGACAGGGGGGACTACGAGCAGTACTTC. This encodes CASSLADRGDYEQYF.

Many counts were recorded for this clonotype. The V and J genes are TRBV7-9 and TRBJ2-7; 7 bases align to TRBD1. CDR1 and CDR2 from the germline V gene are SEHNR and FQNEAQ (reference sequence). The CDR3 is made up of 15 amino acids. V shed 1 base and J 0 bases; nucleotides not matched to a gene: 3. The CDR3 nucleotides read TGTGCCAGCAGCTTAGGACCAGGGGGCTCCTACGAGCAGTACTTC. This encodes CASSLGPGGSYEQYF.

Ten or more counts support this clonotype. The chain uses TRBV5-1 and TRBJ2-7, with D unclear. CDR1 is SGHRS and CDR2 is YFSETQ in the germline V gene. Deletions cut 1 base from V and 5 bases from J, with 7 bases between. The CDR3 contains 12 residues. The CDR3 reads CASSLWPHEQYF. Written as DNA, the CDR3 is TGCGCCAGCAGCTTGTGGCCCCACGAGCAGTACTTC.

This clonotype was observed many times. This chain connects TRBV5-3 to TRBJ2-3, with TRBD2 identical over 7 bases. TRBV5-3 is labeled an ORF, and its function is uncertain. The trim removed 8 bases at V and 2 bases at J, leaving 5 bases unmatched. This CDR3 has 13 amino acids. The CDR3 region has the DNA TGTGCCAGCAGCGGGGCCTTCACAGATACGCAGTATTTT. It translates to CASSGAFTDTQYF.

This clonotype showed up many times. The rearrangement joins TRBV7-2 to TRBJ2-7, with a tentative D call TRBD1 (6 bases). Germline CDR1 is SGHTA and CDR2 is FQGNSA. The CDR3 is 13 amino acids. Trimming removed 2 bases from V and 2 bases from J, with 7 bases in between. The CDR3 reads CASSLRTAYEQYF. Here the CDR3 DNA reads TGTGCCAGCAGCTTACGGACAGCCTACGAGCAGTACTTC.

This clonotype was counted at least ten times. This chain links TRBV29-1 with TRBJ2-3; D is ambiguous. CDR3 length equals 13 residues. The V and J ends lost 4 bases and 3 bases respectively, with 11 bases between them. Germline V gene sequence: CDR1 SQVTM, CDR2 ANQGSEA. CDR3 bases: TGCAGCGTTGGGCTTTTGGCTACAGATACGCAGTATTTT. It translates to CSVGLLATDTQYF.